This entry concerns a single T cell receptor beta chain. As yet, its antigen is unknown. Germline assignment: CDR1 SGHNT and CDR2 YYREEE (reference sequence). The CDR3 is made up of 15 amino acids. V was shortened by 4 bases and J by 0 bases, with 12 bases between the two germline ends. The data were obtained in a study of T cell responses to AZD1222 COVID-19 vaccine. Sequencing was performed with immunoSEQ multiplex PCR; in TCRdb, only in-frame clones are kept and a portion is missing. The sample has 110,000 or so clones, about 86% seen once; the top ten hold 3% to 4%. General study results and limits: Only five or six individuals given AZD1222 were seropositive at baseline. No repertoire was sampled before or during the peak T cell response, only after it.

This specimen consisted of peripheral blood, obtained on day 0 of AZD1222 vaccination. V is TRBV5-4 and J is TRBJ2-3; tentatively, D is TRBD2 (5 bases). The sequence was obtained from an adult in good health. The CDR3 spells CASSLEGASTDTQYF. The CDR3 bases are TGTGCCAGCAGCCTCGAGGGAGCGAGCACAGATACGCAGTATTTT.